The source of this T cell receptor (beta chain) is a study of T cells in Graves' hyperthyroidism and ophthalmopathy. Many counts were recorded for this clonotype. The germline CDR1 and CDR2 sequences are ENHRY and SYGVKD. Trimming removed 2 bases from V and 3 bases from J, with 2 bases in between. CDR3 length: 11 residues. It was RNA transcripts that yielded the amplified TCR beta CDR3 regions. TCR CDR3 regions were first amplified by RT-PCR with HTBI primers. TCRdb itself ran the multiplex PCR reads through MiXCR, one entry per CDR3 protein. The sample holds hundreds of thousands of distinct CDR3 sequences, roughly 14% seen once.

This chain links TRBV10-3 with TRBJ2-7; D is unclear. The clonotype comes from a woman between 40 and 55 years old with Graves' ophthalmopathy. The material sequenced was blood. The CDR3 nucleotides read TGTGCCATCAGTGAGGGCTACGAGCAGTACTTC. Protein product: CAISEGYEQYF.